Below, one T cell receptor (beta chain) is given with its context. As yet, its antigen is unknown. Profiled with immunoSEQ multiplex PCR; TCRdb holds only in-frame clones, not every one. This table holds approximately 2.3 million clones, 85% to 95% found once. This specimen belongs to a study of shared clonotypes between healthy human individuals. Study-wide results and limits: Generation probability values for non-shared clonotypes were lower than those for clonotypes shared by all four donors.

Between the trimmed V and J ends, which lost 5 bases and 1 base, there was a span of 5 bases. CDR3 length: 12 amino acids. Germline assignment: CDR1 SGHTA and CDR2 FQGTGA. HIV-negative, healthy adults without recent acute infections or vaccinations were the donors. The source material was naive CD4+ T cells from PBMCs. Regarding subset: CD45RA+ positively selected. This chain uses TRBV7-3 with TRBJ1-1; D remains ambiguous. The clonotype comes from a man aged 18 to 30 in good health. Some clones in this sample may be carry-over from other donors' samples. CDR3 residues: CASSQGNTEAFF. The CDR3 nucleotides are TGTGCCAGCAGCCAAGGGAACACTGAAGCTTTCTTT.